This section outlines one T cell receptor (beta chain) sequence together with its context. This sample is drawn from a study of blood T cell repertoires in COVID-19. Study at large: From T cells, B-cell-depleted T cells, or PBMCs came the material, which was cDNA or gDNA.

Original processing methods: Nucleated cell number was recorded as an estimate derived from reference gene primer amplification. The assay was immunoSEQ multiplex PCR, and TCRdb's table has in-frame clones only and misses some. V and J calls and clone size are as listed in that table; D and trimming were resolved from the DNA. The table has over 600,000 clones, over 80% seen once. CDR1 is MNHNS and CDR2 is SASEGT in the germline V gene. The CDR3 has 16 amino acids. Trimming took 0 bases from V and 6 from J, leaving 15 bases between them. The rearrangement links TRBV6-1 to TRBJ1-5; D unclear. The sample comprised peripheral blood. The receptor comes from a young woman with acute or convalescent COVID-19. CDR3 region: CASSEAAAYSGQPQHF. The CDR3 DNA sequence: TGTGCCAGCAGTGAAGCAGCGGCCTACTCGGGTCAGCCCCAGCATTTT.